The clone carrying this TCR beta chain appeared a few times. Its antigen remains unknown. The data were obtained in a study of T cells in Graves' hyperthyroidism and ophthalmopathy. Overall study findings and caveats: Patients with ophthalmopathy were separated from those with stable hyperthyroidism by a 13 V-J model. Among clonotypes expanded in thyroid above 0.001, most were also found in blood.

Amplified regions were TCR beta CDR3 sequences from RNA transcripts. With the HTBI primer set, the TCR CDR3 went through a first round of RT-PCR. TCRdb called the multiplex PCR reads again in MiXCR, with one record for every CDR3 protein. Among about 460,000 distinct CDR3 sequences, 20% to 25% were seen once, and the ten largest hold about 49%. Clinical symptoms, serum thyroxine, TRAb, thyroid ultrasound and orbital computed tomography established diagnosis. The source of the PBMCs was about 10 ml of fresh peripheral blood. This CDR3 has 15 amino acids. V lost 6 bases, J lost 8 bases, and 23 bases lay in between. Per the germline V gene, CDR1 is SGHKS and CDR2 is YYEKEE (reference sequence).

This chain uses TRBV5-5 with TRBJ1-2; D gene unclear. This sequence originates from a woman in her 70s with Graves' ophthalmopathy. The specimen was blood. This CDR3 reads CASTLEGSTSRGYTF. CDR3 nucleotides: TGTGCCAGCACTTTAGAAGGAAGCACATCGCGGGGCTACACCTTC.